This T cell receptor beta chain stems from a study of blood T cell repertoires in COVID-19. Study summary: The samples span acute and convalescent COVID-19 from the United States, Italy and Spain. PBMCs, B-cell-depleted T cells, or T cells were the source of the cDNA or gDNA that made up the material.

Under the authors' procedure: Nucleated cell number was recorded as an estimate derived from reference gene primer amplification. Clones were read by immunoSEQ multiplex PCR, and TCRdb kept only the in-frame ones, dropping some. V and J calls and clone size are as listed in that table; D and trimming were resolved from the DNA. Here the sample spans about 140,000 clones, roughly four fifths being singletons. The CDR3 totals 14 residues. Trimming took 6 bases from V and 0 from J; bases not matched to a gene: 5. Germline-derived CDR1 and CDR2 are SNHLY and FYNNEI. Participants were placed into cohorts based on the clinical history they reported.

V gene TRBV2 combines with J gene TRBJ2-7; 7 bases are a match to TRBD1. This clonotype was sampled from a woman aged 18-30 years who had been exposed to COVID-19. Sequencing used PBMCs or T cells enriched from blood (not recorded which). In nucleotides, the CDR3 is TGTGCCAGCAGGAAGGGACAGCACTCCTACGAGCAGTACTTC. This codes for CASRKGQHSYEQYF.